Below, one TCR beta chain is given with its context. Its antigen is undetermined. The sample originates from a study of T cell repertoires in cytomegalovirus infection. About the research overall: Indicated by public TCR beta signatures were CMV infection and matching HLA type.

CDR3 length equals 14 residues. Trimming took 7 bases from V and 0 from J, leaving 13 bases between them. Per the germline V gene, CDR1 is SNHLY and CDR2 is FYNNEI. Study-level findings and limits: Cumulated frequencies of public TCR beta families served to identify carriers of CMV plus the relevant HLA. Dominant in the ex vivo response were TCR beta clonotypes restricted by HLA-C and specific for CMV.

Each CDR3 protein gets one entry after TCRdb re-called the reads with MiXCR. The sample comprises 560,000 or so distinct CDR3 sequences, more than 15% of which are singletons, and 20% to 30% rests with the top ten. V usage is TRBV2 and J usage is TRBJ2-7; D remains ambiguous. Sequencing input: CD8+ T cells from PBMCs. The clonotype was recovered from a human donor in good health (CMV status not recorded). Some clones in this sample may be carry-over from other donors' samples. The CDR3 loop reads CASIGSDNSYEQYF. CDR3 DNA: TGTGCCAGCATCGGGTCAGACAACTCCTACGAGCAGTACTTC.